This section outlines one T cell receptor (beta chain) sequence together with its context. The target antigen is unknown. TCRdb's copy holds only in-frame clones and misses some; the assay was immunoSEQ multiplex PCR. The table lists roughly 56,000 clones, roughly 89% of them singletons. This specimen belongs to a study of cytomegalovirus exposure and HLA in healthy donors. Study results and limitations: Rare TCR sequences predominated, though certain public TCRs were found in many donors.

This CDR3 is 14 amino acids long. Looked up from germline, CDR1 is MNHNS and CDR2 is SASEGT. Trimming removed 0 bases from V and 3 bases from J, with 9 bases in between. The donors were in the 120-subject validation cohort; that cohort was separate from the approximately 730-subject first cohort. This receptor was obtained from a woman under 30 in good health and CMV-seronegative. Sequencing used PBMCs. The chain has TRBV6-1 and TRBJ2-7; TRBD1 is a possible D gene (5 bases). The CDR3 here is CASSEAPGIYEQYF. DNA of the CDR3: TGTGCCAGCAGTGAAGCCCCAGGGATCTACGAGCAGTACTTC.